This TCR beta chain was sequenced for a study of T cell changes during pregnancy in multiple sclerosis. Sequencing used immunoSEQ multiplex PCR; TCRdb keeps in-frame clones, though not all of them. The data hold around 40,000 clones, with approximately 91% observed a single time. Germline CDR1 is MNHEY and CDR2 is SMNVEV (reference sequence). The CDR3 consists of 17 residues. The ends were cut back, 2 bases at V and 0 bases at J, with 16 bases in the middle. This clonotype was sampled from a female donor with multiple sclerosis, enrolled in a pregnancy study. The V gene is TRBV27, the J gene TRBJ1-1; possible D gene TRBD1, 5 bases. Specimen: CD4+ T cells from peripheral blood mononuclear cells, collected before pregnancy. The CDR3 DNA follows: TGTGCCAGCAGTTTAACGGGAGGGGCCAGGGTGAACACTGAAGCTTTCTTT. Translating gives CASSLTGGARVNTEAFF.